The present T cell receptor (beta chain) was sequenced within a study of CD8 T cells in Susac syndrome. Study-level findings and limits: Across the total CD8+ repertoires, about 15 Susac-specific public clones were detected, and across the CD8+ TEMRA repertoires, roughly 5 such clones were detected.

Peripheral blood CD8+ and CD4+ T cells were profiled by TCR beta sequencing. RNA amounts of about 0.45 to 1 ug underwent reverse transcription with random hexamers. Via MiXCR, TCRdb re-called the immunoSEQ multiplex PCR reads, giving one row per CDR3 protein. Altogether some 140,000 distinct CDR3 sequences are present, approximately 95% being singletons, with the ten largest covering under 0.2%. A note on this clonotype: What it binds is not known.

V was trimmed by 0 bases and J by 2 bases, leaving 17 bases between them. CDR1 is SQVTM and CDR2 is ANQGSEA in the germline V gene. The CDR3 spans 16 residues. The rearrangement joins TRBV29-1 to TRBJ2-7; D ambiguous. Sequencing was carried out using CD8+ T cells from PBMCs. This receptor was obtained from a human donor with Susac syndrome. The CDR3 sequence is CSVEDPSSASPYEQYF. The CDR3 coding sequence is TGCAGCGTTGAAGATCCGTCCTCCGCCAGCCCCTACGAGCAGTACTTC.